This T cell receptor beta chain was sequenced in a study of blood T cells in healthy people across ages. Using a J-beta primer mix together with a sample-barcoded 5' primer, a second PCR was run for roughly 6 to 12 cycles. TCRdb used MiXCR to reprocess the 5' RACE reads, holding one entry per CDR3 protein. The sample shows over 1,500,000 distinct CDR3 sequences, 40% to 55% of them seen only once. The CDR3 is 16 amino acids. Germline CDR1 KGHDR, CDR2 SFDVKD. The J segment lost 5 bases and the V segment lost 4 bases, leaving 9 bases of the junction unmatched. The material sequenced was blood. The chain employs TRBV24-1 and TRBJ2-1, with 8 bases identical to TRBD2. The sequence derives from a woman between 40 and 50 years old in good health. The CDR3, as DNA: TGTGCCACCAGTGACCCCGGGCTAGCGGGTAACAATGAGCAGTTCTTC. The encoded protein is CATSDPGLAGNNEQFF.